This T cell receptor beta chain was identified in a study of blood T cells in healthy people across ages. Looking at the study overall: About one barcoded beta molecule per two T cells was captured by template switching. Study-wide results and caveats: Older age coincided with a roughly linear decline in TCR beta diversity per million T cells.

Primers used in a second PCR of about 7 to 12 cycles were a sample-barcoded 5' primer and a J-beta primer mix. TCRdb reprocessed the 5' RACE reads via MiXCR and lists one record per CDR3 protein. The table records 1 million or so distinct CDR3 sequences, about 23% of them present only once. The germline V gene encodes CDR1 MNHEY and CDR2 SMNVEV (reference sequence). V dropped 4 bases and J dropped 8 bases, with 11 bases sitting between them. There are 13 residues in the CDR3. As for this clonotype: The antigen is not known.

The data were also submitted as part of a second study, on T cells of mothers and their children.

This rearrangement joins TRBV27 to TRBJ1-4; D may be TRBD1 (5 bases). Sequenced: blood. This clonotype was sampled from a girl aged 2 to 9 in good health. The DNA for the CDR3 is TGTGCCAGCAGTTGGGACCCCCCGGAAAAACTGTTTTTT. This sequence encodes CASSWDPPEKLFF.